What follows is one TCR beta chain and its context. V shed 6 bases and J shed 2 bases, with 15 bases lying between them. Germline CDR1 and CDR2: MNHNY and SVGAGI (reference sequence). CDR3 length: 15 residues. The method was immunoSEQ multiplex PCR; TCRdb's version includes in-frame clones alone and lacks a portion of them. Seen here are about 64,000 clones, roughly 86% observed once, and the top ten hold 9.5% to 13%. The sample belongs to a study of glioma-infiltrating T cells after dendritic cell vaccination. Study in general: At biweekly intervals, patients got three intradermal dendritic cell vaccine injections.

Time point: after dendritic cell vaccination, including at tumor progression/relapse. Before vaccination, two weeks after the third vaccination, and at progression, PBMC were collected. The TCR sequence derives from a human donor with glioblastoma. The rearrangement joins TRBV6-6 to TRBJ2-3; D may be TRBD1 (6 bases). The starting material was blood, obtained after dendritic cell vaccination. In DNA form, the CDR3 reads TGTGCCAGCAGACAGATGGGGGCAGTCACAGATACGCAGTATTTT. It is translated as CASRQMGAVTDTQYF.